Listed below are T cell receptor beta chains from one sample, sequenced in a study of PD-1 blockade in classical Hodgkin lymphoma. The method was immunoSEQ multiplex PCR; TCRdb's version includes in-frame clones alone and lacks a portion of them. The sample comprises about 64,000 clones, about 89% of which are singletons, and 10% rests with the top ten. The source material was peripheral blood mononuclear cells (PBMCs), sampled before the fourth cycle of nivolumab. These receptors all come from a human donor with classical Hodgkin lymphoma. Each CDR3 is given with its conserved first and last residue. D genes are given only for firm matches. Part of the rows lack a size; the others show once, few, many or a class for expanded clones.

v_call	d_call	clone_size	j_call	cdr3_nt	cdr3_aa
TRBV4-2	-	-	TRBJ2-2	TGTGCCAGCAGCTCCCGGACCGATCCGGGCACCGGGGAGCTGTTTTTT	CASSSRTDPGTGELFF
TRBV7-7	-	-	TRBJ2-1	TGTGCTAGCAGCCCCATTCGGGGGAGCTCCTACAATGAGCAGTTCTTC	CASSPIRGSSYNEQFF
TRBV9	-	-	TRBJ2-3	TGTGCCAGCAGCCCCGAGGCCGTCTATAGCACAGATACGCAGTATTTT	CASSPEAVYSTDTQYF
TRBV5-1	TRBD2	-	TRBJ2-2	TGCGCCAGCAGCTTGGTTCTGGCGGGGGGAACCGGGGAGCTGTTTTTT	CASSLVLAGGTGELFF
TRBV21-1	-	once	TRBJ1-6	TGTGCCAGCAGCAAATGGGACAGGCGTAATTCACCCCTCCACTTT	CASSKWDRRNSPLHF
TRBV28	-	-	TRBJ1-6	TGTGCCAGCAGGGGCCCCCCGAACTCACCCCTCCACTTT	CASRGPPNSPLHF
TRBV29-1	-	-	TRBJ2-7	TGCAGCGTTGAAAGCCAGGGAATGGGCGAGCAGTACTTC	CSVESQGMGEQYF
TRBV19	-	-	TRBJ1-5	TGTGCCAGTAGTATCGCGGTCGGTTGGCAGCCCCAGCATTTT	CASSIAVGWQPQHF
TRBV28	TRBD2	-	TRBJ2-1	TGTGCCAGCAGTTCATTAGCGGGGGGCGACGACAATGAGCAGTTCTTC	CASSSLAGGDDNEQFF
TRBV19	-	-	TRBJ1-1	TGTGCCAGTAGTCAACAGGGTGGGAACACTGAAGCTTTCTTT	CASSQQGGNTEAFF
TRBV7-9	TRBD2	-	TRBJ2-2	TGTGCCAGCAGCTTGGTGCGGGCTAGCGGGGGTACGAACACCGGGGAGCTGTTTTTT	CASSLVRASGGTNTGELFF
TRBV11-1	-	-	TRBJ1-2	TGTGCCAGCAGCTTAACAAGTGGGACTAACTATGGCTACACCTTC	CASSLTSGTNYGYTF
TRBV5-1	-	once	TRBJ2-5	TGCGCCAGCAGCTTGTGGCAGCAAGAGACCCAGTACTTC	CASSLWQQETQYF
TRBV1	-	few	TRBJ1-5	TGCACCAGCAGCCAAGAGCTACCTCAGTCTATTGATCAGCCCCAGCATTTT	CTSSQELPQSIDQPQHF
TRBV19	TRBD1	-	TRBJ2-2	TGTGCCAGTAGTATGGTGTCAGGGGGAGACACCGGGGAGCTGTTTTTT	CASSMVSGGDTGELFF
TRBV29-1	TRBD2	-	TRBJ2-3	TGCAGCGTTGGAACTGCGCGGGGGGGCTGGTCTAGCACAGATACGCAGTATTTT	CSVGTARGGWSSTDTQYF
TRBV9	-	-	TRBJ1-5	TGTGCCAGCAGCGGAGCAGATAGCAATCAGCCCCAGCATTTT	CASSGADSNQPQHF
TRBV29-1	-	-	TRBJ2-3	TGCAGCGTTGAACCCCAGGGATGGGCTTCGCAGTATTTT	CSVEPQGWASQYF
TRBV7-9	-	medium-sized	TRBJ2-1	TGTGCCAGCAGCTATGATAGCGGACTCAATGAGCAGTTCTTC	CASSYDSGLNEQFF
TRBV7-9	-	-	TRBJ1-2	TGTGCCAGCAGCTATCTCGGTAGGGGGTATTACTATGGCTACACCTTC	CASSYLGRGYYYGYTF
TRBV2	-	-	TRBJ1-2	TGTGCCACCACTACACACGGGGGAGACACCTTC	CATTTHGGDTF
TRBV30	-	-	TRBJ2-5	TGTGCCTGGAGTTCGACAGTCCCGTACTTC	CAWSSTVPYF